The clone carrying this T cell receptor beta chain was detected a few times. The antigen is not known. The whole isolated RNA underwent reverse transcription, so sequencing captured expressed TCRB transcripts. The repertoire was sequenced with immunoSEQ multiplex PCR; TCRdb's copy has only in-frame clones and lacks some. The sample yields about 150,000 clones, roughly 8% seen once. This specimen comes from a study of beta chain features in type 1 diabetes. Sorting produced populations that all topped 95% purity. Study conclusions and caveats: Within the patient group, naive, central memory and Treg TCRB repertoires appeared more similar to each other than within healthy donors.

The origin of this receptor is a man younger than 35 in good health. The sequencing input was central memory CD4+ T cells from blood.

CDR3 sequence reads: CASSPGFGTDTQYF. The CDR3 coding sequence is TGTGCCAGCAGCCCAGGGTTCGGCACAGATACGCAGTATTTT. The chain is built from TRBV11-1 and TRBJ2-3, with D maybe TRBD1 (5 bases). Germline values: CDR1 SGHAT, CDR2 FQDESV (reference sequence). V lost 5 bases and J lost 1, with 10 bases in between. CDR3 length: 14 amino acids.